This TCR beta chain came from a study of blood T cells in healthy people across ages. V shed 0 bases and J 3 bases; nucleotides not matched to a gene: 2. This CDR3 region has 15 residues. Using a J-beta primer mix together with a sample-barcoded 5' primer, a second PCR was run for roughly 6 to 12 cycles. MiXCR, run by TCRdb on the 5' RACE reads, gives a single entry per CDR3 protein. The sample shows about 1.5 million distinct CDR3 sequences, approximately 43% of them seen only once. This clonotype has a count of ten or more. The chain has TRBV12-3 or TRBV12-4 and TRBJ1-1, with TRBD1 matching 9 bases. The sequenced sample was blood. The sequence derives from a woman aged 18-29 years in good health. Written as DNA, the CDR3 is TGTGCCAGCAGTTTAGCCCGGACAGGGGACACTGAAGCTTTCTTT. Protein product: CASSLARTGDTEAFF.